Each of the 5 T cell receptor beta chains below was sequenced from the same sample in a study of T-cell reconstitution after alpha-beta-depleted transplantation in children listed by TCRdb under 2016. Receptor amplification or capture employed PCR. Sequencing instrument: Illumina HiSeq 2500. Molecular barcoding was employed in the preparation of TCR libraries, with unique molecular identifiers being used to normalize TCRbeta repertoire quantification. Clones were called with MiXCR by TCRdb after fastp trimmed the public reads at Q25, and only in-frame beta chains were retained. Every CDR3 protein is listed once, alongside the most common genes and DNA of its rows. The sample data list 490,000 or so distinct CDR3 sequences, and around 13% of these were observed just once. Around 6% of the sample is held by the ten biggest clonotypes. Here the sequenced sample was PBMCs from the stem cell graft donor, taken from the stem cell graft. The receptors derive from a human donor who donated a stem cell graft to a child with combined immunodeficiency.

In its sample, this clonotype was seen many times. This chain's CDR3 is CASSIRQPQLVYNEQFF. The CDR3 nucleotides are TGCGCCAGCAGCATCCGCCAACCTCAACTGGTTTACAATGAGCAGTTCTTC. The V and J genes are TRBV5-1 and TRBJ2-1; D unclear. The V end lost 4 bases, the J end lost 4 bases, and 21 bases lay between the germline ends. The CDR3 totals 17 residues. Germline V gene sequence: CDR1 SGHRS, CDR2 YFSETQ.

This clonotype was observed many times. The chain links TRBV7-8 to TRBJ2-7; D could derive from TRBD1 or TRBD2 (5 bases each). V was pared by 7 bases and J by 3 bases, with 28 bases between. The CDR3 totals 18 residues. From germline, CDR1 is SGHVS and CDR2 FQNEAQ. The CDR3 is CASINTGSGRGDLYEQYF. The CDR3 bases are TGTGCCAGCATCAATACGGGGTCGGGAAGGGGCGACCTCTACGAGCAGTACTTC.

This clonotype has only a few counts. V gene TRBV13 combines with J gene TRBJ2-7; 10 positions match TRBD1. Looked up from germline, CDR1 is PRHDT and CDR2 is FYEKMQ (reference sequence). The V segment lost 5 bases and the J segment 2 bases; nucleotides outside the gene matches: 6. The CDR3 is 15 amino acids. The CDR3 region has the DNA TGTGCCAGCAGCCCGGGACAGGGGACTACCTACGAGCAGTACTTC. Amino acids: CASSPGQGTTYEQYF.

This clonotype was found many times. This sequence joins TRBV4-2 and TRBJ2-3; the D gene is possibly TRBD1 (7 bases). This CDR3 comprises 15 residues. Germline values: CDR1 LGHNA, CDR2 YNFKEQ. V lost 3 bases to trimming and J lost 3 bases, with 13 bases between them. Here the CDR3 DNA reads TGTGCCAGCAGCCATCAGACAGGGAGGACAGATACGCAGTATTTT. Translated, it gives CASSHQTGRTDTQYF.

This clonotype was found many times. V gene TRBV7-9 combines with J gene TRBJ2-7, with D maybe TRBD1 (5 bases). Germline CDR1 and CDR2: SEHNR and FQNEAQ (reference sequence). The CDR3 has 14 residues. V was cut by 1 base and J by 3 bases, with 10 bases left in between. Here the CDR3 DNA reads TGTGCCAGCAGCTTAGGGGCAGGGAACTACGAGCAGTACTTC. It translates to CASSLGAGNYEQYF. The variable domain in full, completed from reference TRBV7-9 and TRBJ2-7, reads DTGVSQNPRHKITKRGQNVTFRCDPISEHNRLYWYRQTLGQGPEFLTYFQNEAQLEKSRLLSDRFSAERPKGSFSTLEIQRTEQGDSAMYLCASSLGAGNYEQYFGPGTRLTVT.